This T cell receptor (beta chain) came from a study of T cell repertoires in cytomegalovirus infection (dated by TCRdb to the late 2010s). For the study in its entirety: Recently identified HLA-C-restricted CMV epitopes, whose presentation resists viral immunomodulation, were targeted by peptide stimulations together with well-studied HLA-B-restricted epitopes. The HLA type of each donor mattered for the analysis, because public TCR beta signatures pointed to carriage of CMV infection along with the matching HLA type. Overall study results and their limits: Carriers of CMV infection plus the relevant HLA type were discriminated by the cumulative frequency of public TCR beta family members in the study cohort and in an independent 352-donor cohort. In the ex vivo response, HLA-C-restricted CMV-specific TCR beta clonotypes were dominant, and in two of eight donors the single most frequent clonotype came from this HLA-C-restricted group.

From the cysteine up to the phenylalanine, the CDR3 has a length of 16 residues. Only the CDR3 portion is preserved as DNA: 48 bases, with reading frame beginning at the first base. Via the germline V gene, CDR1 is SGHVS and CDR2 FQNEAQ. V was cut back by 5 bases and J by 0 bases, leaving a gap of 11 bases between them. As concerns this clonotype: Its recognized antigen is unknown. Per-base quality was not reported, and no clone a single base away is much larger than it.

The treatment or condition label of this sample denotes: in vitro stimulation with specific CMV peptide epitopes to enrich CMV-specific T cells. Sequencing was carried out with an Illumina HiSeq 1500. TCRdb's own reprocessing of the public reads used fastp at Q25 and MiXCR and kept productive beta chains. Each entry is one CDR3 protein sequence, shown with its most common DNA and genes. The sample records under 200,000 distinct CDR3 sequences, less than 25% of which are singletons. Roughly 27% of the sample is taken by the ten largest. The clonotype comes from a human donor in good health (CMV status not recorded). Some clones in this sample may be carry-over from other donors' samples. Material: CD8+ T cells from cultured PBMCs, obtained from culture after CMV antigen stimulation. The chain is made from TRBV7-8 and TRBJ1-6; the D gene is perhaps TRBD1, from 5 matching bases. CDR3 protein: CASSHGDSSYNSPLHF. The bases read TGTGCCAGCAGCCACGGAGACAGCTCCTATAATTCACCCCTCCACTTT.